These 27 T cell receptor beta chains originate from one sample sequenced in a study of HIV-infected children after antiretroviral therapy interruption (dated by TCRdb to about 2019). The treatment or condition label on this specimen signifies: PENTA 11 planned treatment interruption arm or continuous ART arm. The method was 3' RACE. Sequencing was carried out with an Illumina MiSeq. To correct PCR amplification bias, TCR libraries were generated from RNA with a 3' RACE protocol that used unique molecular identifiers. Starting from the raw public reads, TCRdb applied fastp trimming at Q25, assembled clones with MiXCR and retained in-frame beta chains. For every CDR3 protein sequence, its rows merge into one entry that carries the most common genes and DNA. This sample comprises 30,000 to 40,000 distinct CDR3 sequences, over 6.5% of them detected only once. Of the sample, more than 0.95% falls within the top ten clones.

The sequenced sample was CD45RA+ CD4+ T cells from PBMCs, pooled from several time points, obtained from a donor given antiretroviral therapy, either interrupted or continuous. The meaning of the sample's cell subset or site label: naive CD4+ CD45RA+ CD45RO- T cells. These receptors all stem from a pool of human donors with HIV.

This clonotype was observed at least ten times. J is TRBJ2-2 and V is TRBV25-1; no clear D gene. Trimming pared 3 bases from V and 4 bases from J, leaving 9 bases between. The length of the CDR3 is 14 residues. Germline CDR1 and CDR2: MGHDK and SYGVNS. The CDR3 DNA is TGTGCCAGCAGTGACTCACCGGCCACCGGGGAGCTGTTTTTT. This translates into CASSDSPATGELFF.

Many counts were recorded for this clonotype. The chain has TRBV7-6 and TRBJ2-1; the match to TRBD2 covers 16 bases. The CDR3 totals 17 residues. J was trimmed by 7 bases and V by 5 bases; bases with no gene match: 8. The germline V gene has CDR1 SGHVS and CDR2 FNYEAQ. CDR3 residues: CASSPGGLAGGQNEQFF. The CDR3, as DNA: TGTGCCAGCAGCCCGGGGGGACTAGCGGGAGGGCAGAATGAGCAGTTCTTC.

This clonotype was counted at least ten times. The rearrangement links TRBV10-2 to TRBJ2-7; 7 positions agree with TRBD1. V lost 6 bases and J lost 0; bases outside the gene matches: 11. The CDR3 totals 16 residues. Per germline, CDR1 WSHSY and CDR2 SAAADI. CDR3 nucleotides: TGCGCCAGCAGGCGCAACCACAGGGGACCCTCCTACGAGCAGTACTTC. It encodes CASRRNHRGPSYEQYF.

This clonotype was detected a few times. The chain carries TRBV5-1 and TRBJ2-5; weak D call: TRBD1 (6 bases). CDR3 size: 16 residues. V lost 0 bases, J lost 5 bases, and 17 bases lay in between. Germline CDR1 and CDR2: SGHRS and YFSETQ. The CDR3 nucleotides are TGCGCCAGCAGCTTGGCATTGGGGGCTCGATTTGAGACCCAGTACTTC. As protein: CASSLALGARFETQYF.

This clonotype was detected ten times or more. The gene calls are TRBV18 and TRBJ2-7; D not certain. This CDR3 contains 13 residues. CDR1 KGHSH and CDR2 LQKENI come from the germline V gene. V shed 2 bases and J shed 1 base, with 6 bases lying between them. The CDR3 nucleotides are TGTGCCAGCTCACCAAGGGTTTCCTACGAGCAGTACTTC. Amino acids: CASSPRVSYEQYF.

The rearrangement uses TRBV24-1 and TRBJ1-1; 9 bases align to TRBD1. Unmatched junction bases numbered 9, after V lost 9 bases and J lost 5 bases. The CDR3 is made up of 14 amino acids. The germline V gene encodes CDR1 KGHDR and CDR2 SFDVKD. For the CDR3, the DNA is TGTGCCACCCGGGGGGGACAGGGTTTAACTGAAGCTTTCTTT. This translates into CATRGGQGLTEAFF.

This clonotype has just a few counts. The CDR3 reads CASSQETHRTYEQYF. In DNA, the CDR3 is TGTGCCAGCAGCCAAGAAACTCACAGGACCTACGAGCAGTACTTC. This sequence joins TRBV14 and TRBJ2-7; TRBD1 is a possible D gene (5 bases). The germline gives CDR1 SGHDN, CDR2 FVKESK. The CDR3 runs 15 residues. Trimming left V 0 bases short and J 2 bases short, with 11 bases between.

This clonotype was counted many times. This chain joins TRBV12-3 or TRBV12-4 and TRBJ1-5; unclear D gene. The CDR3 length is 14 residues. V lost 6 bases and J lost 0, with 9 bases in between. CDR3 in amino acids: CASREDLSNQPQHF. CDR3 sequence (DNA): TGTGCCAGCAGAGAAGATCTTAGCAATCAGCCCCAGCATTTT.

This clonotype was counted between two and nine times. The chain uses TRBV5-1 and TRBJ1-1; 8 nucleotides match TRBD1. This CDR3 is 18 amino acids long. Trimming at V came to 4 bases and at J to 2 bases, leaving 16 bases not matched to a gene. CDR1 and CDR2 from the germline V gene are SGHRS and YFSETQ. CDR3 loop: CASSPQGPGGLINTEAFF. The CDR3, as DNA: TGCGCCAGCAGCCCCCAAGGGCCAGGGGGCTTAATCAACACTGAAGCTTTCTTT.

This clonotype was recorded many times. The chain couples TRBV30 to TRBJ1-1, with D uncertain. The CDR3 is made up of 10 amino acids. V gave up 2 bases and J gave up 5 bases, with 3 bases separating them. In germline, CDR1 is GTSNPN, CDR2 SVGIG (reference sequence). In DNA, the CDR3 is TGTGCCTGGAGTCGGACTGAAGCTTTCTTT. Translation: CAWSRTEAFF.

V and J are TRBV20-1 and TRBJ2-3, with 11 bases lining up with TRBD2. The CDR3 covers 14 residues. V lost 1 base, J lost 4 bases, and 1 base stayed unmatched. Germline V gene data show CDR1 as DFQATT and CDR2 as SNEGSKA (reference sequence). The CDR3 DNA reads TGCAGTGCTAGAGGTAGCGGGGGGGCAGATACGCAGTATTTT. This gives the protein CSARGSGGADTQYF.

This clonotype was seen repeatedly, ten times or more. The chain is built from TRBV7-2 and TRBJ2-1; D may be TRBD2 (5 bases). CDR1 and CDR2 from the germline V gene are SGHTA and FQGNSA. This CDR3 spans 15 amino acids. V was cut by 5 bases and J by 5 bases, with 16 bases left in between. CDR3 protein: CASSPSGSIHNEQFF. For the CDR3, the DNA is TGTGCCAGCAGCCCAAGTGGGAGTATTCACAATGAGCAGTTCTTC.

This clonotype was detected ten times or more. V is TRBV25-1 and J is TRBJ1-2; a weak D match, TRBD1 (5 bases). Germline CDR1 MGHDK, CDR2 SYGVNS. This CDR3 spans 14 amino acids. V was trimmed by 3 bases and J by 7 bases, leaving 15 bases between them. In nucleotides, the CDR3 is TGTGCCAGCAGTGAGGGTGGCAGGGCGGCTGGCTACACCTTC. Protein product: CASSEGGRAAGYTF.

This clonotype has at least ten counts. The V call is TRBV7-2, the J call TRBJ1-6; D gene ambiguous. Between the trimmed V and J ends, which lost 3 bases and 8 bases, there was a span of 11 bases. CDR3 length: 14 amino acids. CDR1 and CDR2 (germline): SGHTA, FQGNSA. The CDR3 loop reads CASSLGSVYSPLHF. For the CDR3, the DNA is TGTGCCAGCAGCTTGGGCTCGGTCTATTCACCCCTCCACTTT.

This clonotype turned up a few times. The rearrangement uses TRBV7-2 and TRBJ2-7; 7 bases agree with TRBD1. Trimming cost V 5 bases and J 7 bases; bases outside gene matches: 11. The CDR3 has 14 residues. Germline assignment: CDR1 SGHTA and CDR2 FQGNSA. The CDR3 nucleotides read TGTGCCAGCAGCCCGCGGACAGGTTTGAGGGAGCAGTACTTC. Amino acid sequence: CASSPRTGLREQYF.

This clonotype appeared many times. The CDR3 is CASSPDWTPVSVNYGYTF. In DNA form, the CDR3 reads TGTGCCAGCAGCCCCGACTGGACGCCCGTTTCTGTTAACTATGGCTACACCTTC. V usage is TRBV11-2 and J usage is TRBJ1-2; D is unresolved. This CDR3 is built from 18 residues. CDR1 and CDR2 (germline): SGHAT, FQNNGV. V lost 5 bases and J lost 1, with 23 bases in between. The full variable domain, its missing parts supplied by reference TRBV11-2 and TRBJ1-2, is EAGVAQSPRYKIIEKRQSVAFWCNPISGHATLYWYQQILGQGPKLLIQFQNNGVVDDSQLPKDRFSAERLKGVDSTLKIQPAKLEDSAVYLCASSPDWTPVSVNYGYTFGSGTRLTVV.

This clonotype was found many times. The CDR3 loop is CASSLVTTYNEQFF. CDR3 nucleotides: TGTGCCAGCAGCTTAGTTACAACCTACAATGAGCAGTTCTTC. This chain connects TRBV11-2 to TRBJ2-1; the D is unclear. The V and J ends lost 1 base and 2 bases respectively, with 6 bases between them. CDR3 length: 14 residues. Germline V gene data show CDR1 as SGHAT and CDR2 as FQNNGV.

The table lists this clonotype with many counts. The chain is built from TRBV5-1 and TRBJ2-1; D is possibly TRBD2 (6 bases). The germline V and J ends were trimmed by 0 bases and 5 bases, with 12 bases remaining between them. The germline gives CDR1 SGHRS, CDR2 YFSETQ. This CDR3 has 15 amino acids. CDR3 region: CASSLDGRLDNEQFF. The CDR3, as DNA: TGCGCCAGCAGCTTGGACGGGAGACTAGACAATGAGCAGTTCTTC.

This clonotype was recorded many times. J is TRBJ1-1 and V is TRBV12-3 or TRBV12-4, with TRBD1 identical over 9 bases. CDR3 length equals 14 residues. Losses at the gene ends were 6 bases for V and 4 bases for J; bases not matched to a gene: 6. The CDR3 region is CASSKTTGGTEAFF. The CDR3 DNA is TGTGCCAGCAGCAAGACGACAGGGGGCACTGAAGCTTTCTTT.

This clonotype was counted many times. V gene TRBV2 combines with J gene TRBJ2-3, with 7 positions matching TRBD1. Trimming at V came to 5 bases and at J to 0 bases, leaving 5 bases not matched to a gene. The CDR3 extends over 15 amino acids. CDR1 and CDR2 from the germline V gene are SNHLY and FYNNEI. The CDR3 nucleotides are TGTGCCAGCAGTCGACAGGGAACTAGCACAGATACGCAGTATTTT. It translates to CASSRQGTSTDTQYF.

This chain connects TRBV7-2 to TRBJ1-5; 7 bases map to TRBD1. CDR3 length: 15 residues. V dropped 5 bases and J dropped 3; count of bases not matched to a gene: 7. Germline-derived CDR1 and CDR2 are SGHTA and FQGNSA. The chain's CDR3 is CASSARQGFNQPQHF. The CDR3 region has the DNA TGTGCCAGCAGCGCGAGACAGGGCTTCAATCAGCCCCAGCATTTT.

The chain combines TRBV6-1 with TRBJ1-3; D is uncertain. From germline, CDR1 is MNHNS and CDR2 SASEGT. Trimming cost V 3 bases and J 0 bases, with 3 bases left between them. CDR3 length equals 13 residues. CDR3 nucleotide sequence: TGTGCCAGCAGTGAGAGCTCTGGAAACACCATATATTTT. Residues: CASSESSGNTIYF.

This clonotype was observed at least ten times. The chain recombines TRBV6-1 with TRBJ1-5; D ambiguous. Per germline, CDR1 MNHNS and CDR2 SASEGT. Trimming stripped 7 bases from V and 0 bases from J, with 4 bases between. This CDR3 region has 12 residues. The CDR3 loop is CASTHSNQPQHF. CDR3 in DNA: TGTGCCAGCACGCATAGCAATCAGCCCCAGCATTTT.

This clonotype came up many times. This chain connects TRBV3-1 to TRBJ2-5, with 9 bases aligning to TRBD1. This CDR3 has 15 amino acids. The trim removed 4 bases at V and 5 bases at J, leaving 8 bases unmatched. Germline CDR1 and CDR2: LGHDT and YNNKEL (reference sequence). CDR3 in DNA: TGTGCCAGCAGCCTCTGGACAGGGGCGCGGGAGACCCAGTACTTC. Encoded protein: CASSLWTGARETQYF.

This clonotype has more than one count but fewer than ten. Germline is not matched at one junction end, which may reflect a read error. V gene TRBV12-3 or TRBV12-4 combines with J gene TRBJ2-3, with D perhaps TRBD1 (6 bases). The CDR3 is 13 residues long. The CDR3 reads CASSLLGAETLYF. CDR3 coding DNA: TGTGCAAGCAGCTTACTGGGGGCAGAAACGCTGTATTTT.

This clonotype was seen many times. V and J are TRBV12-3 or TRBV12-4 and TRBJ2-7; the D is unclear. Trimming pared 6 bases from V and 4 bases from J, leaving 10 bases between. CDR3 length equals 12 residues. The CDR3 spells CASSQVEYEQYF. CDR3 coding DNA: TGTGCCAGCAGCCAGGTGGAATACGAGCAGTACTTC.

This clonotype was recorded at least ten times. One end of the junction fails to match germline, which may point to a read error. The rearrangement joins TRBV19 to TRBJ2-5, with 7 bases identical to TRBD1. CDR3 length equals 15 residues. The germline V gene encodes CDR1 LNHDA and CDR2 SQIVND (reference sequence). The CDR3 DNA sequence: TGTGCCAGCAGTCCTCTACAGGGGATCCAAGACACCCAGTACTTT. Its protein is CASSPLQGIQDTQYF.